This note documents a single TCR beta chain sequence. These data come from a study of control samples from healthy donors and cancer patients. The repertoire was sequenced with immunoSEQ multiplex PCR; TCRdb's copy has only in-frame clones and lacks some. The sample lists under 200,000 clones, just under 95% seen once, with under 8.5% in the top ten. Germline lookup yields CDR1 KGHSH and CDR2 LQKENI. This CDR3 comprises 15 residues. V was trimmed by 0 bases and J by 2 bases, leaving 9 bases between them. The sample was blood. The chain joins TRBV18 to TRBJ2-3; D is undetermined. This TCR derives from a woman aged 40 to 50 in good health. The CDR3 is CASSPPNSNTDTQYF. The CDR3 DNA is TGTGCCAGCTCACCACCGAACAGCAACACAGATACGCAGTATTTT.